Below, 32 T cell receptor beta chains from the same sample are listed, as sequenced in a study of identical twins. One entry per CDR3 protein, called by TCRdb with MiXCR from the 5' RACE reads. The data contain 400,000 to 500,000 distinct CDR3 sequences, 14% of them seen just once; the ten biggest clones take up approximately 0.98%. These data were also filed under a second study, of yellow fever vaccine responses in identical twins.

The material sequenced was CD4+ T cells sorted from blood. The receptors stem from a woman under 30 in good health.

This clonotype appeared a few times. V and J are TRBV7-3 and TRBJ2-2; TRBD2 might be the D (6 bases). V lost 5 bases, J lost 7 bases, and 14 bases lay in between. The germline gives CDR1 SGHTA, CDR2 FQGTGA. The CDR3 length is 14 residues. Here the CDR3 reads CASSTGLTNGELFF. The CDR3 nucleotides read TGTGCCAGCAGCACGGGACTCACTAACGGGGAGCTGTTTTTT.

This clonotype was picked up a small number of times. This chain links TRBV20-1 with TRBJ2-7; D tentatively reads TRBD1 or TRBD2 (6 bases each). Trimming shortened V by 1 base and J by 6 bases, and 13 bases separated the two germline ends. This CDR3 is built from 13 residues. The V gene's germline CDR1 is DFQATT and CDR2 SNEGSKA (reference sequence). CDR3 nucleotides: TGCAGTGCTAGAGTTGCGAAGGGGGGCGAGCAGTACTTC. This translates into CSARVAKGGEQYF.

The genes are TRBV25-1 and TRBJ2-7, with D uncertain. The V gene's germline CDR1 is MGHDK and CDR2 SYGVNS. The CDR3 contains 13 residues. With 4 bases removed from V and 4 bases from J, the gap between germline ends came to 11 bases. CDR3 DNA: TGTGCCAGCAGTGGGCTTCTTCCTTACGAGCAGTACTTC. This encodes CASSGLLPYEQYF.

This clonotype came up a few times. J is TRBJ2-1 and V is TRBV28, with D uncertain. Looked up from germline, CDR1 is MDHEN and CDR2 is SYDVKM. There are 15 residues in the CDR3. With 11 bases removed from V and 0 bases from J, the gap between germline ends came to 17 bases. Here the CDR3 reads CAGSSRRSSYNEQFF. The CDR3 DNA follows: TGTGCCGGGTCTTCGAGGAGAAGCTCCTACAATGAGCAGTTCTTC.

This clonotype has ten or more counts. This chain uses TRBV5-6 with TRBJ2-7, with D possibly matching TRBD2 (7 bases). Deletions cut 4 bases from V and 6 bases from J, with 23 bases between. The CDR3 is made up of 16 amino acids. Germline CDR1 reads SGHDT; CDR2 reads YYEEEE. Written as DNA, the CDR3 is TGTGCCAGCAGCACGACATCGACGGGCGGGGGCCGCGAGCAGTACTTC. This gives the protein CASSTTSTGGGREQYF.

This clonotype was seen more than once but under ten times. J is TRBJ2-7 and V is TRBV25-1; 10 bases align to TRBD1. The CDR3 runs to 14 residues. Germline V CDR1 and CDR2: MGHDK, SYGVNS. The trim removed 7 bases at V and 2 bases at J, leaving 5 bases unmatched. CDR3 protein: CASTDRGLTYEQYF. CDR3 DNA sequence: TGTGCCAGCACCGACAGGGGGCTTACCTACGAGCAGTACTTC.

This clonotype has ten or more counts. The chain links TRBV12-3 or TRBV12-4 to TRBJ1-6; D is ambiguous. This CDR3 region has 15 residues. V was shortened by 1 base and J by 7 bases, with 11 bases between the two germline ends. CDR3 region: CASSLGAGENSPLHF. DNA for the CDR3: TGTGCCAGCAGTTTAGGGGCAGGCGAAAATTCACCCCTCCACTTT.

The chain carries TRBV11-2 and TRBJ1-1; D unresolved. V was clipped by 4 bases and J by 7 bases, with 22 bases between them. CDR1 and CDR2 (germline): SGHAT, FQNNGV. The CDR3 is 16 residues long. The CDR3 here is CASSWGGGVSRREAFF. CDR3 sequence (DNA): TGTGCCAGCAGCTGGGGTGGTGGGGTTTCAAGACGTGAAGCTTTCTTT.

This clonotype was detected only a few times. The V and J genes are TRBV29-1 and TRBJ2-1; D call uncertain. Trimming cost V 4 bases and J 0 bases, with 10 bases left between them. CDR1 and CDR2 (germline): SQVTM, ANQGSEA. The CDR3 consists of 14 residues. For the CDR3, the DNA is TGCAGCGTTGCTTTTACAAGCTCCTACAATGAGCAGTTCTTC. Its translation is CSVAFTSSYNEQFF.

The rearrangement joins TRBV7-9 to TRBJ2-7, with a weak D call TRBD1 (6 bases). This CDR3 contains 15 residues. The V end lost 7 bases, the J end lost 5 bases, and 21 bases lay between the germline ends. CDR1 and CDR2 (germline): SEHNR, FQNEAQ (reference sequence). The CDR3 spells CASTFSSGGSDEQYF. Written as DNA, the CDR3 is TGTGCCAGCACCTTTAGCAGTGGGGGCTCAGACGAGCAGTACTTC.

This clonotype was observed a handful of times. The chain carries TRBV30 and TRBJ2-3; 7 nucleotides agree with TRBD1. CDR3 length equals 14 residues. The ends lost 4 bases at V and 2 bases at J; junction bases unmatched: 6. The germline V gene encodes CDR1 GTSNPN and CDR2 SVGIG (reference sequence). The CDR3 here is CAWNGQAVTDTQYF. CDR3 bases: TGTGCCTGGAATGGACAGGCCGTCACAGATACGCAGTATTTT. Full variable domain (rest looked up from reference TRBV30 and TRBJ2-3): SQTIHQWPATLVQPVGSPLSLECTVEGTSNPNLYWYRQAAGRGLQLLFYSVGIGQISSEVPQNLSASRPQDRQFILSSKKLLLSDSGFYLCAWNGQAVTDTQYFGPGTRLTVL.

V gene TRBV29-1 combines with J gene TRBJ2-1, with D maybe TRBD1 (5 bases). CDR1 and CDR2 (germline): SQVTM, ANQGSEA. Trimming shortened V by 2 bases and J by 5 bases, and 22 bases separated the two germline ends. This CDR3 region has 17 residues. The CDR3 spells CSVESPPGPRVNNEQFF. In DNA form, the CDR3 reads TGCAGCGTTGAAAGTCCTCCAGGGCCAAGGGTTAACAATGAGCAGTTCTTC.

This chain's CDR3 is CASSRGFEQYF. CDR3 bases: TGTGCCAGCAGCCGGGGATTCGAGCAGTACTTC. The V gene is TRBV7-2, the J gene TRBJ2-7, with D maybe TRBD2 (5 bases). V was pared by 5 bases and J by 6 bases, with 8 bases between. This CDR3 is 11 amino acids long. The germline gives CDR1 SGHTA, CDR2 FQGNSA.

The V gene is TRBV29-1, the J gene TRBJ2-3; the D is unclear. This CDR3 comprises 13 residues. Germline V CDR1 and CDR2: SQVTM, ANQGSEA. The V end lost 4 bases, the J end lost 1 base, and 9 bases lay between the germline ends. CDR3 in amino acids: CSVVAGGTDTQYF. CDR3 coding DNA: TGCAGCGTTGTAGCTGGGGGCACAGATACGCAGTATTTT.

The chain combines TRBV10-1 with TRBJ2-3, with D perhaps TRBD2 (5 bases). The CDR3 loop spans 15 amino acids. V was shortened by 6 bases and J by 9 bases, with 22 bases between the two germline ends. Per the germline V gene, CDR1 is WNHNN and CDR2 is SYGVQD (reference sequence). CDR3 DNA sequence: TGCGCCAGCAGGGACTCCCAAAGCCCCATCGGGACGCAGTATTTT. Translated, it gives CASRDSQSPIGTQYF.

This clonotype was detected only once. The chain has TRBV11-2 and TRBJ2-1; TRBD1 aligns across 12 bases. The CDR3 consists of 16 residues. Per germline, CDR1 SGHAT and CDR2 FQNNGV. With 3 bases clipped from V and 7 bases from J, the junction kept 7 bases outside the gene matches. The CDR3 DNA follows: TGTGCCAGCAGCTTTCGGCCGGGACAGGGGGCGAATGAGCAGTTCTTC. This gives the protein CASSFRPGQGANEQFF.

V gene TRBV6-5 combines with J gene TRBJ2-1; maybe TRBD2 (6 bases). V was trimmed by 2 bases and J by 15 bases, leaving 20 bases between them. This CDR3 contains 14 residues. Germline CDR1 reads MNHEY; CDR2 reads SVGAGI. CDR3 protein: CASSYNPRRGQWFF. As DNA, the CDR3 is TGTGCCAGCAGTTACAACCCCAGGCGGGGCCAGTGGTTCTTC.

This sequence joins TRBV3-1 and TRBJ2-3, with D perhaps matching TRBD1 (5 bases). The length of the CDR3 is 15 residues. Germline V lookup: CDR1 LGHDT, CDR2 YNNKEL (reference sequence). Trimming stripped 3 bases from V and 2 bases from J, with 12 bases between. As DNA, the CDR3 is TGTGCCAGCAGCCACGCGGAGACAGCCACAGATACGCAGTATTTT. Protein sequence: CASSHAETATDTQYF.

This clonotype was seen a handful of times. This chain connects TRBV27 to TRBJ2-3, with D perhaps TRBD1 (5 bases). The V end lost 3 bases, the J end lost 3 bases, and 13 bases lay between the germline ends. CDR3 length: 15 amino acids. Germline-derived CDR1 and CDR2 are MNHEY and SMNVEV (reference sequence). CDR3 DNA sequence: TGTGCCAGCAGTTTGCTGGCAGGGTGGACAGATACGCAGTATTTT. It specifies CASSLLAGWTDTQYF.

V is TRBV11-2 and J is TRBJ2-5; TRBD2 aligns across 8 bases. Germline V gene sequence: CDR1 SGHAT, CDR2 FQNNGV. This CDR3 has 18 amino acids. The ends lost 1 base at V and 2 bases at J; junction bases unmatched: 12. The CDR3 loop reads CASSLGIRGTRSQETQYF. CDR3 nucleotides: TGTGCCAGCAGCTTAGGCATTCGTGGGACTAGGAGTCAAGAGACCCAGTACTTC.

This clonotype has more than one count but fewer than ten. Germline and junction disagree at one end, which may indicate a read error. The CDR3 region is CASSLERSSDEQYF. The DNA of the CDR3 is TGTGCCAGCAGCTTAGAACGCAGCTCCGACGAGCAGTACTTC. The chain links TRBV7-2 to TRBJ2-7; D is unresolved. The CDR3 contains 14 residues. The germline CDR1 and CDR2 sequences are SGHTA and FQGNSA.

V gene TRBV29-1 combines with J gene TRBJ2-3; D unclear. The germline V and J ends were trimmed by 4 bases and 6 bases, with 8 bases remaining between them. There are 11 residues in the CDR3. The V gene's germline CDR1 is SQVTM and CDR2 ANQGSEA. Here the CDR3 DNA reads TGCAGCGTTGTTAGGGCGGATACGCAGTATTTT. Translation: CSVVRADTQYF.

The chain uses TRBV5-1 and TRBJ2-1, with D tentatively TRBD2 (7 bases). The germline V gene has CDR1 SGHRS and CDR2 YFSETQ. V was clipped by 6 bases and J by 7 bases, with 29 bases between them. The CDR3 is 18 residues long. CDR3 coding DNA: TGCGCCAGCACCTCCGGGGCAGGGGAGGGCTGGTTGTATAATGAGCAGTTCTTC. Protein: CASTSGAGEGWLYNEQFF.

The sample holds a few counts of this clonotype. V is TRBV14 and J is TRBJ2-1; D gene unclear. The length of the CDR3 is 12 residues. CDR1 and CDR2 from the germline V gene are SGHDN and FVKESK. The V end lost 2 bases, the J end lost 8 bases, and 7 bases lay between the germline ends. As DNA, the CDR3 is TGTGCCAGCAGCCAAACGCTCTATGAGCAGTTCTTC. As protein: CASSQTLYEQFF.

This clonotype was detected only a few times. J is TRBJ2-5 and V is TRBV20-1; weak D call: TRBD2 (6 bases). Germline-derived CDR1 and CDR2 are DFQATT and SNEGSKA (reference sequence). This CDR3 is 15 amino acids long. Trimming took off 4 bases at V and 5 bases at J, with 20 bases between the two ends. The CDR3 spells CSAKGTRHIAETQYF. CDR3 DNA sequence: TGCAGTGCTAAGGGGACTCGACACATTGCGGAGACCCAGTACTTC.

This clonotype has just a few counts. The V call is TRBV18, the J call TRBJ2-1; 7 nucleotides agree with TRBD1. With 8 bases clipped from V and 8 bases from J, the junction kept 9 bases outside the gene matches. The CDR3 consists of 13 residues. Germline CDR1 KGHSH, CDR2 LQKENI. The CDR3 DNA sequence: TGTGCCAGCCCGAGGGACAGCATGGATGAGCAGTTCTTC. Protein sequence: CASPRDSMDEQFF.

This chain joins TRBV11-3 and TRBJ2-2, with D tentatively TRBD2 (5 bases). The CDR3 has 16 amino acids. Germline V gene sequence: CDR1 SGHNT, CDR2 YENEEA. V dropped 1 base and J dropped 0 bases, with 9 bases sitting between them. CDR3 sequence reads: CASSLVTGSNTGELFF. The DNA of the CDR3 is TGTGCCAGCAGCTTAGTGACGGGATCGAACACCGGGGAGCTGTTTTTT.

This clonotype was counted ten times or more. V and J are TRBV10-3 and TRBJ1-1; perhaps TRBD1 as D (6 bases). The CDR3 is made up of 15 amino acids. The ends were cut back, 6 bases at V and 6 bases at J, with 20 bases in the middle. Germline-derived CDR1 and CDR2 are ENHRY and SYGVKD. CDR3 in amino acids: CAIRTEGGLGSEAFF. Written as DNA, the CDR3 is TGTGCCATCAGGACAGAAGGGGGGTTAGGGTCTGAAGCTTTCTTT.

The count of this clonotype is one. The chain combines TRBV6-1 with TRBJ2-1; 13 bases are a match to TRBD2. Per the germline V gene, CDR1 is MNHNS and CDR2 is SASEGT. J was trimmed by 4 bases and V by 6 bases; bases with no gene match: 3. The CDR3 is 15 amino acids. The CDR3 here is CASRAGLAGYNEQFF. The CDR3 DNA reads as TGTGCCAGCAGAGCGGGACTAGCGGGGTACAATGAGCAGTTCTTC.

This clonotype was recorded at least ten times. For the CDR3, the DNA is TGTGCCAGCAGCCGGACTCATACACTCACCTACGAGCAGTACTTC. This encodes CASSRTHTLTYEQYF. The J gene is TRBJ2-7, the V gene TRBV5-5, with D perhaps matching TRBD2 (5 bases). The V end was cut by 4 bases, the J end by 2 bases, with 16 bases between. CDR3 length: 15 amino acids. Germline V CDR1 and CDR2: SGHKS, YYEKEE (reference sequence).

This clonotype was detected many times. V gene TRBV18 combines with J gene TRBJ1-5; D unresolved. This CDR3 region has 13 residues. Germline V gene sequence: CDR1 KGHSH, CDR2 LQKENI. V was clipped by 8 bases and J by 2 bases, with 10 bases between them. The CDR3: CASSPGGNQPQHF. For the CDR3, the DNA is TGTGCCAGCAGCCCGGGCGGCAATCAGCCCCAGCATTTT.

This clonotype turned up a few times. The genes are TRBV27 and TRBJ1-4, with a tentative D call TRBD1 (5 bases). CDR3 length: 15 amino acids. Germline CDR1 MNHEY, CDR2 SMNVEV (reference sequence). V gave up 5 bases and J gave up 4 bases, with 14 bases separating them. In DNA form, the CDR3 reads TGTGCCAGCAGTCGGAGGGACCGACTTAATGAAAAACTGTTTTTT. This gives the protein CASSRRDRLNEKLFF.